Presented here are 20 T cell receptor beta chains from one specimen sequenced in a study of blood T cell repertoires in COVID-19. This table comes from immunoSEQ multiplex PCR, and its TCRdb copy is limited to in-frame clones, with some not included. Counted here are approximately 250,000 clones, around 80% occurring once; the ten biggest clones make up under 1.5%. Source material: peripheral blood. The origin of the receptors is a woman aged 40 to 50 who had recovered from COVID-19.

The chain recombines TRBV6-5 with TRBJ2-1; 15 positions match TRBD2. CDR3 length equals 15 residues. Losses at the gene ends were 4 bases for V and 10 bases for J; bases not matched to a gene: 5. Germline V gene sequence: CDR1 MNHEY, CDR2 SVGAGI. CDR3 loop: CASSWTSGGAREQFF. The DNA for the CDR3 is TGTGCCAGCAGTTGGACTAGCGGGGGGGCGAGGGAGCAGTTCTTC.

This clone was found many times. The chain uses TRBV2 and TRBJ2-1; 8 bases line up with TRBD1. Trimming at V came to 4 bases and at J to 9 bases, leaving 8 bases not matched to a gene. This CDR3 has 14 amino acids. Germline CDR1 and CDR2: SNHLY and FYNNEI. As DNA, the CDR3 is TGTGCCAGCAGTGTGGTCAGGGGGCGCGGTGAGCAGTTCTTC. Translated, it gives CASSVVRGRGEQFF.

J is TRBJ2-3 and V is TRBV3-1 (or the pseudogene TRBV3-2), with TRBD1 as a possible D gene (6 bases). This CDR3 has 14 residues. Germline V gives CDR1 LGHDT, CDR2 YNNKEL (reference sequence). Trimming removed 3 bases at V and 2 bases at J, with 9 bases between. CDR3 nucleotides: TGTGCCAGCAGCCAGGACAGCATCACAGATACGCAGTATTTT. Its protein is CASSQDSITDTQYF.

This rearrangement joins TRBV30 to TRBJ1-1; 7 positions agree with TRBD1. The CDR3 is 15 residues long. J was trimmed by 1 base and V by 6 bases; bases with no gene match: 11. Germline lookup yields CDR1 GTSNPN and CDR2 SVGIG (reference sequence). Here the CDR3 DNA reads TGTGCCTGTACGGGACAGCCGTGGGGGAACACTGAAGCTTTCTTT. Protein product: CACTGQPWGNTEAFF. The variable domain in full, completed from reference TRBV30 and TRBJ1-1, reads SQTIHQWPATLVQPVGSPLSLECTVEGTSNPNLYWYRQAAGRGLQLLFYSVGIGQISSEVPQNLSASRPQDRQFILSSKKLLLSDSGFYLCACTGQPWGNTEAFFGQGTRLTVV.

This chain links TRBV11-3 with TRBJ2-3, with 15 bases lining up with TRBD2. Trimming cost V 1 base and J 2 bases; bases outside gene matches: 10. Per the germline V gene, CDR1 is SGHNT and CDR2 is YENEEA. This CDR3 contains 20 residues. This chain's CDR3 is CASSLGSGTSGGPITDTQYF. CDR3 DNA sequence: TGTGCCAGCAGCTTAGGCTCCGGGACTAGCGGGGGGCCAATCACAGATACGCAGTATTTT.

This clone has more than one count but fewer than ten. Other DNA sequences from this sample encode an identical CDR3 as well. V gene TRBV7-9 combines with J gene TRBJ1-2, with D possibly being TRBD1 (5 bases). This CDR3 comprises 13 residues. V gave up 2 bases and J gave up 7 bases, with 11 bases separating them. CDR1 is SEHNR, CDR2 FQNEAQ, per germline (reference sequence). The CDR3 nucleotides are TGTGCCAGCAGCTTAACGGGGGTAGGTGGCTACACCTTC. This gives the protein CASSLTGVGGYTF.

This chain links TRBV10-3 with TRBJ1-4; TRBD1 agrees at 7 bases. The V gene end was trimmed by 3 bases and the J gene end by 6 bases; junction bases not matched to a gene: 4. Per the germline V gene, CDR1 is ENHRY and CDR2 is SYGVKD. This CDR3 is 14 amino acids long. The CDR3 here is CAISDGQGDEKLFF. CDR3 nucleotide sequence: TGTGCCATCAGTGATGGGCAGGGGGATGAAAAACTGTTTTTT.

A word on this clone: Other nucleotide sequences from this sample produce the same CDR3. The rearrangement joins TRBV28 to TRBJ2-7, with 7 bases fitting TRBD1. The CDR3 extends over 13 amino acids. Losses at the gene ends were 4 bases for V and 3 bases for J; bases not matched to a gene: 3. Germline CDR1 is MDHEN and CDR2 is SYDVKM. The CDR3 reads CASSSGQSYEQYF. CDR3 nucleotides: TGTGCCAGCAGTTCGGGACAGAGCTACGAGCAGTACTTC.

This chain uses TRBV5-4 with TRBJ1-5; 7 nucleotides match TRBD1. Germline CDR1 is SGHNT and CDR2 is YYREEE (reference sequence). The V segment lost 4 bases and the J segment 3 bases; nucleotides outside the gene matches: 4. The CDR3 extends over 14 amino acids. The CDR3 DNA reads as TGTGCCAGCAGCACCGGGACAGCCAATCAGCCCCAGCATTTT. Residues: CASSTGTANQPQHF.

In this sample, this clone turned up once. The chain is built from TRBV5-4 and TRBJ2-1; 9 bases line up with TRBD2. This CDR3 region has 17 residues. The junction had 15 bases not matched to a gene; V was cut back by 3 bases and J by 8 bases. Germline V gene lookup returns CDR1 SGHNT and CDR2 YYREEE (reference sequence). CDR3 region: CASSSPAAGGPFDEQFF. Written as DNA, the CDR3 is TGTGCCAGCAGCTCCCCTGCCGCGGGGGGGCCTTTTGATGAGCAGTTCTTC.

This chain joins TRBV24-1 and TRBJ2-1; 7 bases fit TRBD2. The CDR3 loop spans 14 amino acids. CDR1 and CDR2 (germline): KGHDR, SFDVKD. The V gene end was trimmed by 6 bases and the J gene end by 6 bases; junction bases not matched to a gene: 7. This CDR3 is CATSFAGVTNEQFF. In DNA form, the CDR3 reads TGTGCCACCAGTTTCGCGGGGGTTACCAATGAGCAGTTCTTC.

The V gene is TRBV5-1, the J gene TRBJ1-2; 7 nucleotides line up with TRBD1. The germline V gene has CDR1 SGHRS and CDR2 YFSETQ. With V trimmed by 5 bases and J by 7 bases, 8 bases remained unmatched. The CDR3 consists of 13 residues. The CDR3 nucleotides read TGCGCCAGCAGTTCTGAGACAGGGTCTGGCTACACCTTC. Residues: CASSSETGSGYTF. Based on the CDR3 plus reference TRBV5-1 and TRBJ1-2, the full variable domain is KAGVTQTPRYLIKTRGQQVTLSCSPISGHRSVSWYQQTPGQGLQFLFEYFSETQRNKGNFPGRFSGRQFSNSRSEMNVSTLELGDSALYLCASSSETGSGYTFGSGTRLTVV.

The V and J genes are TRBV24-1 and TRBJ2-7; 7 nucleotides match TRBD1. This CDR3 has 17 residues. CDR1 and CDR2 from the germline V gene are KGHDR and SFDVKD. The trim removed 7 bases at V and 4 bases at J, leaving 18 bases unmatched. CDR3 in DNA: TGTGCCACCAGCGCCTCAGGGACAGCCATTTCACCTTACGAGCAGTACTTC. Protein: CATSASGTAISPYEQYF.

This clone has more than one count but fewer than ten. At one of its ends the junction is not consistent with the germline gene, which may arise from a read error. The chain joins TRBV6-5 to TRBJ2-7, with 7 bases lining up with TRBD1. From germline, CDR1 is MNHEY and CDR2 SVGAGI. The CDR3 length is 15 residues. As DNA, the CDR3 is TGTGCCAGCAGTTCCCCCGGGACAGCCACCTACGAACAGTACTTC. Amino acid sequence: CASSSPGTATYEQYF.

V is TRBV19 and J is TRBJ1-1; 8 bases align to TRBD1. The V and J ends lost 2 bases and 0 bases, in that order; junction bases with no gene match: 11. From germline, CDR1 is LNHDA and CDR2 SQIVND (reference sequence). The CDR3 contains 18 residues. The CDR3 sequence is CASSIRGRQGMLNTEAFF. CDR3 coding DNA: TGTGCCAGTAGTATAAGGGGGAGACAGGGGATGCTGAACACTGAAGCTTTCTTT.

This rearrangement joins TRBV5-4 to TRBJ2-3, with TRBD2 matching over 7 bases. Germline-derived CDR1 and CDR2 are SGHNT and YYREEE (reference sequence). The CDR3 contains 17 residues. V gave up 2 bases and J gave up 0 bases; unmatched junction bases: 9. CDR3 coding DNA: TGTGCCAGCAGCTTTTTGTTAGCGGGCTTCAGCACAGATACGCAGTATTTT. Translating gives CASSFLLAGFSTDTQYF. The entire variable domain, with the rest obtained from reference TRBV5-4 and TRBJ2-3, is as follows: ETGVTQSPTHLIKTRGQQVTLRCSSQSGHNTVSWYQQALGQGPQFIFQYYREEENGRGNFPPRFSGLQFPNYSSELNVNALELDDSALYLCASSFLLAGFSTDTQYFGPGTRLTVL.

This sequence joins TRBV10-1 and TRBJ2-7; D gene unclear. CDR1 WNHNN and CDR2 SYGVQD come from the germline V gene (reference sequence). V was pared by 5 bases and J by 0 bases, with 8 bases between. The CDR3 sequence is 13 residues long. In nucleotides, the CDR3 is TGCGCCAGCAGTTTGCCGGGCTCCTACGAGCAGTACTTC. Protein: CASSLPGSYEQYF.

This clone occurred a few times. The chain combines TRBV5-8 with TRBJ2-5; tentative D call: TRBD1 (5 bases). The V end was cut by 4 bases, the J end by 2 bases, with 15 bases between. Germline-derived CDR1 and CDR2 are SGHTS and YDEGEE. The CDR3 spans 15 residues. CDR3 loop: CASSPAGKRQETQYF. CDR3 sequence (DNA): TGTGCCAGCAGCCCGGCAGGGAAAAGACAAGAGACCCAGTACTTC.

The rearrangement links TRBV5-6 to TRBJ1-1; 9 nucleotides line up with TRBD1. The CDR3 runs 17 residues. CDR1 is SGHDT, CDR2 YYEEEE, per germline. With V trimmed by 4 bases and J by 0 bases, 10 bases remained unmatched. CDR3 nucleotides: TGTGCCAGCAGCCCAGGGGGCCACAGGGGGCTGAACACTGAAGCTTTCTTT. It encodes CASSPGGHRGLNTEAFF. Filled out from reference TRBV5-6 and TRBJ1-1, the complete variable domain reads DAGVTQSPTHLIKTRGQQVTLRCSPKSGHDTVSWYQQALGQGPQFIFQYYEEEERQRGNFPDRFSGHQFPNYSSELNVNALLLGDSALYLCASSPGGHRGLNTEAFFGQGTRLTVV.

This sequence joins TRBV12-3 or TRBV12-4 and TRBJ2-3; TRBD2 is a possible D gene (5 bases). This CDR3 comprises 11 residues. The V and J ends lost 6 bases and 14 bases respectively, with 15 bases between them. The CDR3 sequence is CASSRLGRGYF. CDR3 in DNA: TGTGCCAGCAGCCGATTAGGACGGGGGTATTTT.